Listed below are T cell receptor beta chains from one sample, sequenced in a study of PD-1 blockade in classical Hodgkin lymphoma. Some clones are missing from TCRdb's copy, which holds only in-frame ones; the method was immunoSEQ multiplex PCR. The profile shows tens of thousands of clones, about nine tenths of them singletons. The specimen comprised peripheral blood mononuclear cells (PBMCs), sampled at baseline. The receptors shown here come from a human donor with classical Hodgkin lymphoma. The conserved cysteine and the conserved F or W are not part of the CDR3 here. The order of the fields is V gene, CDR3 protein.

>TRBV6-1
ASSDGQGLPLFYEQY
>TRBV7-2
ASSFPSRVETQY
>TRBV5-6
ASSYKPGRRSYNSPLH
>TRBV7-9
ASSPNVKNIQY
>TRBV6-6
ATWGTGNTGELF
>TRBV5-4
ASSGTGKNTEAF
>TRBV7-2
ASRIKGGENTEAF
>TRBV7-9
ASSLDQGINTEAF
>TRBV15
ATSSHTTPGYGYT
>TRBV6-5
ASSYYMNTEAF
>TRBV7-9
ASSGTGTRGAGELF
>TRBV6-1
AGALGAYYGYT
>TRBV7-8
ASSLAVFTTEKLF
>TRBV27
ASSRTGTGNGNTIY
>TRBV5-1
ASSLYGYSNQPQH
>TRBV6-6
ASRGGEGNTIY
>TRBV2
ASRSTQGITEAF
>TRBV10-2
ATVGTGTGELF
>TRBV30
AWSVRGVEETQY
>TRBV27
ASSFGAGGGQY
>TRBV5-3
ARSLETDQSPLGKLF
>TRBV9
ASSPRAGGEFSRIDTIY
>TRBV9
ASSVGAGGSYEQY
>TRBV6-6
ASGQSTYEQY
>TRBV5-1
ASSSGQPNTEAF
>TRBV9
ASSVAGLAGTTDTQY
>TRBV7-2
ASSVFFGTYEQY
>TRBV12-5
ASGLITYEQY
>TRBV7-6
ASSSTGNYGYT
>TRBV6-5
ASSYEGGDGNTIY
>TRBV5-4
ASSWTQDTGELF
>TRBV11-3
ASSLDGRGTEAF
>TRBV30
AWSAGGNQPQH